Shown below are 2 T cell receptor beta chains from a single sample sequenced in a study of control samples from healthy donors and cancer patients. Profiling relied on immunoSEQ multiplex PCR, and the TCRdb table lists in-frame clones only, not all of them. The profile covers fewer than 20,000 clones, with about 89% appearing a single time and 25% to 40% taken by the ten largest. Source material: PBMCs. The receptors were gathered from a man between 60 and 75 years old with head and neck cancer.

The genes are TRBV27 and TRBJ2-2; 11 bases fit TRBD1. Germline V gene lookup returns CDR1 MNHEY and CDR2 SMNVEV (reference sequence). The V and J ends lost 10 bases and 1 base, in that order; junction bases with no gene match: 14. The CDR3 is made up of 18 amino acids. CDR3 in amino acids: CATYPDRGRSLNTGELFF. CDR3 nucleotide sequence: TGTGCCACCTATCCGGACAGGGGGCGGTCATTGAACACCGGGGAGCTGTTTTTT.

This sequence joins TRBV11-2 and TRBJ1-1; D is undetermined. Germline CDR1 is SGHAT and CDR2 is FQNNGV. This CDR3 spans 13 amino acids. V was cut by 5 bases and J by 0 bases, with 7 bases left in between. The CDR3 protein is CASSVGMNTEAFF. The CDR3 DNA is TGTGCCAGCAGCGTCGGGATGAACACTGAAGCTTTCTTT.